The present entry profiles one T cell receptor beta chain with its context. Healthy individuals of Caucasian origin from Russia, aged about 6 to 100, served as donors. PBMCs were isolated at a quantity of at least 7 million per sample. Sample-barcoded 5' priming and a J-beta primer mix drove a second PCR of about 7 to 11 cycles. Template switching added a 12-random-nucleotide identifier to every cDNA molecule. Using its own MiXCR run on the 5' RACE reads, TCRdb lists one record per CDR3 protein. This table has roughly 1,500,000 distinct CDR3 sequences, 42% appearing once. These data originate in a study of blood T cells in healthy people across ages. The wider study: Roughly one uniquely barcoded beta molecule per two T cells was captured.

Sequencing was done on a sample of blood. The source is a woman aged 18-29 years in good health.

The CDR3 is CASSHPVSGRAADTQYF. The CDR3 DNA sequence: TGTGCCAGCAGCCATCCGGTTAGCGGGAGGGCCGCAGATACGCAGTATTTT. The V gene is TRBV3-1, the J gene TRBJ2-3; 11 positions agree with TRBD2. The length of the CDR3 is 17 residues. V lost 3 bases and J lost 4; bases outside the gene matches: 9. Per the germline V gene, CDR1 is LGHDT and CDR2 is YNNKEL (reference sequence).